This T cell receptor beta chain was sequenced for a study of shared clonotypes between healthy human individuals. About this clone: Its specificity is unknown. Possible read error: a much larger clone is one base away. The sample holds other DNA sequences that translate to the same CDR3.

The material for each subset, its genomic DNA, was split evenly across several immunoSEQ plates. Only in-frame clones appear in the TCRdb table, and some are missing; sequencing was by immunoSEQ multiplex PCR. Seen here are about 2 million clones, about 95% observed once, and the top ten hold 1% to 1.3%. Study-wide results and limits: Sharing across several donors was seen in 5% to 5.5% of naive CD4 clonotypes. Lower generation probabilities were found for non-shared clonotypes than for those shared by all four donors.

The naive CD8 subset, CD45RO-negative cells positively selected for CCR7, excluded terminally differentiated effector memory CD45RA+ cells. Every donor, a Caucasian adult, lived in Nashville, Tennessee. CDR1 and CDR2 from the germline V gene are SGDLS and YYNGEE. With 2 bases clipped from V and 2 bases from J, the junction kept 3 bases outside the gene matches. The CDR3 spans 14 residues. Sample: naive CD8+ T cells sorted from blood. This chain connects TRBV9 to TRBJ2-7; 8 nucleotides match TRBD2. This sequence was found in a man aged 18 to 29 in good health. The CDR3 nucleotides read TGTGCCAGCAGCGTGGGCGGGGGGACCTACGAGCAGTACTTC. Translation gives CASSVGGGTYEQYF.